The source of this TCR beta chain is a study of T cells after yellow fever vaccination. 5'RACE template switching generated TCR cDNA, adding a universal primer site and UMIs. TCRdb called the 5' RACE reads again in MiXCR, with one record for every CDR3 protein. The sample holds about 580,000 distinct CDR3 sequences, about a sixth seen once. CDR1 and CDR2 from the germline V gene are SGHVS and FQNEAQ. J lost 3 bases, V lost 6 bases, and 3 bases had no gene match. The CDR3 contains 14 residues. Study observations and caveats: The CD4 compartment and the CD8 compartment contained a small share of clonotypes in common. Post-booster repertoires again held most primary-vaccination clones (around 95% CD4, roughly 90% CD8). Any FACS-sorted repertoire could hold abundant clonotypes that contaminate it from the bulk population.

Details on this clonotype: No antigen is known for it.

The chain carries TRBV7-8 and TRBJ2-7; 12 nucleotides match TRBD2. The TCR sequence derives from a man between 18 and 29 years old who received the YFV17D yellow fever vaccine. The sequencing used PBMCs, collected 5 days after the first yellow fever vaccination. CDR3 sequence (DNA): TGTGCCAGCAGTGGACTAGCGGGGTACTACGAGCAGTACTTC. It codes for CASSGLAGYYEQYF.